This T cell receptor (beta chain) came from a study of T cell repertoires in cytomegalovirus infection. Study-wide context: Public TCR beta signatures were indicative of both CMV infection and a matching HLA type.

A single record per CDR3 protein comes from TCRdb applying MiXCR to the reads. Here the sample spans some 300,000 distinct CDR3 sequences, roughly 15% being singletons. This CDR3 is 16 amino acids long. The ends were cut back, 5 bases at V and 1 base at J, with 14 bases in the middle. CDR1 SGHTA and CDR2 FQGNSA come from the germline V gene. This clonotype occurred many times. Its antigen is undetermined. Study results and limitations: Carriage of CMV together with the relevant HLA was identifiable through cumulative public TCR beta family frequency. The response measured ex vivo was dominated by TCR beta clonotypes (HLA-C-restricted and CMV-specific).

This sequence was found in a human donor in good health (CMV status not recorded). Some clones in this sample may be carry-over from other donors' samples. The chain recombines TRBV7-2 with TRBJ2-2; no definite D call. The sequenced material came from PBMCs. CDR3 bases: TGTGCCAGCAGCCTCCTAAACCCACAGAACACCGGGGAGCTGTTTTTT. It specifies CASSLLNPQNTGELFF.